This T cell receptor beta chain was captured by sequencing in a study of shared clonotypes between healthy human individuals. Sequencing was performed with immunoSEQ multiplex PCR; in TCRdb, only in-frame clones are kept and a portion is missing. The profile covers about 700,000 clones, with around 74% appearing a single time and approximately 1.7% taken by the ten largest. The CDR3 has 19 amino acids. The V end lost 2 bases, the J end lost 3 bases, and 25 bases lay between the germline ends. CDR1 is SGHTA and CDR2 is FQGNSA in the germline V gene. The chain is built from TRBV7-2 and TRBJ1-1; the D is unclear. This sequence originates from a woman in her twenties or thirties in good health. The sample consisted of memory CD4+ T cells sorted from blood. Subset reported: CD45RA-negative fraction. The CDR3 reads CASSLIYGWVRPTDTEAFF. The CDR3 bases are TGTGCCAGCAGCTTAATTTATGGATGGGTACGCCCTACGGACACTGAAGCTTTCTTT.